One sample yielded the 10 T cell receptor beta chains listed below, sequenced in a study. One entry per CDR3 protein results from TCRdb running MiXCR on the RT-PCR reads. The sample lists about 700,000 distinct CDR3 sequences, 11% to 15% occurring once. Sequenced: memory CD4+ T cells from blood. The source is a female donor in good health, serving as a healthy control.

This clonotype was counted ten times or more. The V and J genes are TRBV7-9 and TRBJ2-5; 10 bases fit TRBD2. The CDR3 is made up of 16 amino acids. Germline assignment: CDR1 SEHNR and CDR2 FQNEAQ (reference sequence). J was trimmed by 1 base and V by 1 base; bases with no gene match: 3. CDR3 region: CASSLGVAGGQETQYF. In DNA, the CDR3 is TGTGCCAGCAGCTTAGGAGTAGCGGGGGGCCAAGAGACCCAGTACTTC.

This clonotype was seen a handful of times. This sequence joins TRBV20-1 and TRBJ2-7, with unresolved D. Germline-derived CDR1 and CDR2 are DFQATT and SNEGSKA (reference sequence). V lost 1 base and J lost 7, with 17 bases in between. CDR3 length: 14 residues. The chain's CDR3 is CSARVAGLSEEQYF. CDR3 sequence (DNA): TGCAGTGCTAGAGTTGCAGGCCTCTCGGAAGAGCAGTACTTC.

The chain has TRBV20-1 and TRBJ2-3, with TRBD2 matching over 10 bases. Trimming at V came to 4 bases and at J to 1 base, leaving 2 bases not matched to a gene. Germline values: CDR1 DFQATT, CDR2 SNEGSKA (reference sequence). The length of the CDR3 is 14 residues. The CDR3 spells CSAKGTSGTDTQYF. CDR3 sequence (DNA): TGCAGTGCTAAAGGGACTAGCGGCACAGATACGCAGTATTTT.

Only one count was recorded for this clonotype. V usage is TRBV12-3 or TRBV12-4 and J usage is TRBJ1-4; the D gene is possibly TRBD1 (5 bases). The CDR3 is 18 residues long. The V and J ends lost 1 base and 7 bases respectively, with 22 bases between them. The CDR3 DNA follows: TGTGCCAGCAGTTTAGTAGTCCCCCCGGGGGTGGATAGTGAAAAACTGTTTTTT. Translation: CASSLVVPPGVDSEKLFF.

The V and J genes are TRBV5-1 and TRBJ2-7; 12 positions match TRBD2. The ends lost 3 bases at V and 5 bases at J; junction bases unmatched: 12. The germline V gene has CDR1 SGHRS and CDR2 YFSETQ. This CDR3 region has 17 residues. The CDR3 reads CASSYPTSGSFRNEQYF. The CDR3, as DNA: TGCGCCAGCAGCTACCCGACTAGCGGGAGCTTTAGGAACGAGCAGTACTTC.

The sample holds a few counts of this clonotype. The chain couples TRBV18 to TRBJ2-5; D gene uncertain. The germline V and J ends were trimmed by 3 bases and 5 bases, with 13 bases remaining between them. Germline CDR1 and CDR2: KGHSH and LQKENI. CDR3 length: 14 residues. This chain's CDR3 is CASSPASRKETQYF. For the CDR3, the DNA is TGTGCCAGCTCACCCGCATCCAGGAAGGAGACCCAGTACTTC.

This clonotype was found many times. The J gene is TRBJ2-3, the V gene TRBV7-2; weak D call: TRBD2 (7 bases). The germline V gene has CDR1 SGHTA and CDR2 FQGNSA. There are 15 residues in the CDR3. Deletions cut 8 bases from V and 0 bases from J, with 15 bases between. This CDR3 is CASRRGGSSTDTQYF. DNA for the CDR3: TGTGCCAGCCGGAGGGGGGGGTCTAGCACAGATACGCAGTATTTT.

In this sample, this clonotype turned up many times. The CDR3 DNA follows: TGTGCCAGCAGCGCCACACTGACAGGGAAAGAGACCCAGTACTTC. It translates to CASSATLTGKETQYF. The chain links TRBV7-9 to TRBJ2-5; TRBD1 agrees at 7 bases. With V trimmed by 5 bases and J by 3 bases, 9 bases remained unmatched. CDR1 and CDR2 (germline): SEHNR, FQNEAQ (reference sequence). CDR3 size: 15 residues.

This clonotype was counted at least ten times. The CDR3 protein is CAISEGDGQRGYTF. The CDR3 DNA sequence: TGTGCCATCAGTGAGGGCGACGGCCAACGGGGCTACACCTTC. V gene TRBV10-3 combines with J gene TRBJ1-2; no firm D call. Germline V lookup: CDR1 ENHRY, CDR2 SYGVKD. This CDR3 comprises 14 residues. V was trimmed by 2 bases and J by 8 bases, leaving 15 bases between them.

This clonotype was detected ten times or more. The V and J genes are TRBV5-5 and TRBJ2-5; TRBD1 aligns across 9 bases. Germline assignment: CDR1 SGHKS and CDR2 YYEKEE (reference sequence). The J segment lost 3 bases and the V segment lost 4 bases, leaving 10 bases of the junction unmatched. This CDR3 spans 16 amino acids. Here the CDR3 reads CASSGWGQGHEETQYF. The CDR3 bases are TGTGCCAGCAGCGGGTGGGGACAGGGCCATGAAGAGACCCAGTACTTC.